This T cell receptor (beta chain) was captured by sequencing in a study of blood T cell repertoires in COVID-19. Study-level information: Sources were T cells, B-cell-depleted T cells, or PBMCs; the material itself was cDNA or gDNA.

Germline CDR1 is MNHEY and CDR2 is SMNVEV (reference sequence). The CDR3 is made up of 14 amino acids. V lost 5 bases to trimming and J lost 9 bases; unmatched junction nucleotides: 4. Assay used: immunoSEQ multiplex PCR; TCRdb lists only in-frame clones, some missing. The sample holds some 99,000 clones; around 90% are singletons and the top ten take approximately 5%. Material: peripheral blood. This chain joins TRBV27 and TRBJ1-6; TRBD1 aligns across 10 bases. The origin of this receptor is a man aged 70 or older with acute or convalescent COVID-19. CDR3 DNA: TGTGCCAGCAGTGCCGACAGGGGGCGTTCACCCCTCCACTTT. Translating it yields CASSADRGRSPLHF.